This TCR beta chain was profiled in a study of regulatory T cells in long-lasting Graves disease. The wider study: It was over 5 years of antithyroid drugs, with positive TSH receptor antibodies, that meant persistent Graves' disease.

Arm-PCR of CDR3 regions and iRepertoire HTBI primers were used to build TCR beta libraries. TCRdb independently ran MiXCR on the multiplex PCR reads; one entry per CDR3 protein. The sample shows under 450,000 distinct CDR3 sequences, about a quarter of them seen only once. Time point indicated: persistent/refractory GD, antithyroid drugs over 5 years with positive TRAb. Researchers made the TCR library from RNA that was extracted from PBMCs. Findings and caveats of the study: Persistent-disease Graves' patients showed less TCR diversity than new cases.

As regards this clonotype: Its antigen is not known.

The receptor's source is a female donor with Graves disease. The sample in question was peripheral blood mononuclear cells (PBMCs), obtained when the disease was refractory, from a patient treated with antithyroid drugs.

Here the CDR3 reads CASSLLAGGPDLSSYEQYF. Written as DNA, the CDR3 is TGTGCCAGCAGTCTATTAGCGGGAGGGCCTGACCTGAGCTCCTACGAGCAGTACTTC. The rearrangement uses TRBV28 and TRBJ2-7; TRBD2 matches 11 bases. The CDR3 sequence is 19 residues long. Germline CDR1 MDHEN, CDR2 SYDVKM. Losses at the gene ends were 5 bases for V and 0 bases for J; bases not matched to a gene: 15.